Sequencing of this T cell receptor beta chain was carried out in a study of blood T cell repertoires in COVID-19. Study overall: Spain, Italy and the United States supplied samples that represented acute and convalescent COVID-19. The cDNA or gDNA used as material had been derived from T cells, B-cell-depleted T cells, or PBMCs.

Original data processing: Researchers report that nucleated cell counts were estimated from reference gene primer amplification. Profiled with immunoSEQ multiplex PCR; TCRdb holds only in-frame clones, not every one. That table supplies the V and J calls and clone size; D and trimming were determined from the DNA. Altogether some 210,000 clones are present, 80% to 90% being singletons, with the ten largest covering roughly 20%. The V segment lost 10 bases and the J segment 6 bases; nucleotides outside the gene matches: 5. There are 13 residues in the CDR3. Per the germline V gene, CDR1 is SNHLY and CDR2 is FYNNEI.

The source material was peripheral blood. The sequence came from a human donor in a cohort sampled during active COVID-19. The chain employs TRBV2 and TRBJ1-6; 8 bases line up with TRBD1. Here the CDR3 reads CATNRGVNSPLHF. CDR3 coding DNA: TGTGCCACGAACAGGGGGGTTAATTCACCCCTCCACTTT.